The T cell receptor (beta chain) described here comes from a study of siplizumab effects on memory and regulatory T cells. Study results and limitations: The average Treg-derived proportion among mappable alloreactive CD4+ clones was 68.8% with siplizumab versus 25% to 30% in controls.

Regarding this clone: The antigen is unknown.

V shed 4 bases and J shed 0 bases, with 18 bases lying between them. The CDR3 runs to 16 residues. CDR1 GTSNPN and CDR2 SVGIG come from the germline V gene (reference sequence). Clones were sequenced by immunoSEQ multiplex PCR, and TCRdb holds only the in-frame ones, with some missing. The table lists about 91,000 clones, approximately 94% of them singletons, with over 5% in the top ten. The TCR was taken from a human donor in good health. The sample taken for sequencing was CD8+ T cells sorted from blood. The chain has TRBV30 and TRBJ1-1; perhaps TRBD1 as D (6 bases). The CDR3, as DNA: TGTGCCTGGACCGATCCTCGGGGGGCGGTGAACACTGAAGCTTTCTTT. Protein sequence: CAWTDPRGAVNTEAFF.